This T cell receptor beta chain was sequenced during a study of response to subunit inactivated influenza vaccine. Study-wide findings and caveats: T cells newly recruited by each seasonal influenza vaccination are few, the authors suggested.

This clonotype showed up many times. Antigen unknown. With 5 bases removed from V and 10 bases from J, the gap between germline ends came to 14 bases. The CDR3 has 12 residues. A single record per CDR3 protein comes from TCRdb applying MiXCR to the RT-PCR reads. The profile covers 600,000 to 850,000 distinct CDR3 sequences, with approximately 14% appearing a single time and 7.6% taken by the ten largest. The sample here was PBMCs from blood, taken 14 to 15 days before vaccination. This TCR derives from a man aged 50-60 years who received an inactivated influenza vaccine. The rearrangement joins TRBV12-3 or TRBV12-4 to TRBJ1-2; D might be TRBD1 (6 bases). This CDR3 reads CASSPPQGVYTF. Here the CDR3 DNA reads TGTGCCAGCAGTCCACCACAGGGCGTCTACACCTTC.